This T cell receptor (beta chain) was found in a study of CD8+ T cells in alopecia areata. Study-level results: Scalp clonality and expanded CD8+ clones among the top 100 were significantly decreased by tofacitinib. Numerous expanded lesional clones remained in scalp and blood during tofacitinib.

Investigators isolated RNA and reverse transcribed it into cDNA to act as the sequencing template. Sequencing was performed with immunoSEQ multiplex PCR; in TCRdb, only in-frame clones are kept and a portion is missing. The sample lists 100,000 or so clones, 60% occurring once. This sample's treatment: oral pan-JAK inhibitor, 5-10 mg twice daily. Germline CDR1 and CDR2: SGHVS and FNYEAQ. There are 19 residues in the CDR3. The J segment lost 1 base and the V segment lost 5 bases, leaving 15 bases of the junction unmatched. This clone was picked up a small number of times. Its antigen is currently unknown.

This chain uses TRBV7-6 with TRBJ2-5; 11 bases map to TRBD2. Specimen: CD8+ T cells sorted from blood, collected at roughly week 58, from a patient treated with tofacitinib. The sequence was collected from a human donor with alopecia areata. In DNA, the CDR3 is TGTGCCAGCAGCCACGTTAGCGGGGGGGCCGGTAAATCCCAAGAGACCCAGTACTTC. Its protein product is CASSHVSGGAGKSQETQYF.